A single sample gave rise to the 30 T cell receptor beta chains below, sequenced in a study of blood T cell repertoires in COVID-19. Clones were sequenced by immunoSEQ multiplex PCR, and TCRdb holds only the in-frame ones, with some missing. The sample includes about 120,000 clones, approximately 78% of them seen just once. Sample: peripheral blood. The receptors were sampled from a man between 65 and 85 years old with acute or convalescent COVID-19.

The V call is TRBV27, the J call TRBJ1-6; D gene uncertain. The CDR3 totals 13 residues. Germline loops: CDR1 MNHEY, CDR2 SMNVEV (reference sequence). V was cut by 2 bases and J by 15 bases, with 14 bases left in between. The CDR3 DNA sequence: TGTGCCAGCAGTTTAGAATCGGGAGGCGGCCTCCACTTT. It codes for CASSLESGGGLHF.

The rearrangement joins TRBV28 to TRBJ1-4; the match to TRBD1 covers 9 bases. Germline V gene data show CDR1 as MDHEN and CDR2 as SYDVKM. J lost 5 bases, V lost 7 bases, and 11 bases had no gene match. This CDR3 contains 16 residues. CDR3 sequence: CASTRLGGTGNEKLFF. In nucleotides, the CDR3 is TGTGCCAGCACTAGACTTGGAGGGACAGGGAATGAAAAACTGTTTTTT.

This sequence joins TRBV2 and TRBJ2-4; 7 bases match TRBD2. CDR3 length equals 11 residues. The junction had 4 bases not matched to a gene; V was cut back by 8 bases and J by 9 bases. CDR1 SNHLY and CDR2 FYNNEI come from the germline V gene. CDR3 coding DNA: TGTGCCAGCCGGGAGGAAAGCATTCAGTACTTC. Residues: CASREESIQYF.

The rearrangement uses TRBV5-1 and TRBJ1-4; D is unclear. The CDR3 totals 15 residues. The V end was cut by 0 bases, the J end by 7 bases, with 13 bases between. Germline V CDR1 and CDR2: SGHRS, YFSETQ. CDR3 protein: CASSLDSYLSEKLFF. The CDR3 DNA reads TGCGCCAGCAGCTTGGACTCGTATCTGTCTGAAAAACTGTTTTTT.

The V call is TRBV18, the J call TRBJ1-2, with 7 bases fitting TRBD1. Losses at the gene ends were 0 bases for V and 3 bases for J; bases not matched to a gene: 4. Germline CDR1 reads KGHSH; CDR2 reads LQKENI. The CDR3 runs 15 residues. The DNA of the CDR3 is TGTGCCAGCTCACCACCGAGGGGGACAGACTATGGCTACACCTTC. Encoded protein: CASSPPRGTDYGYTF.

This clone appeared once. The V gene is TRBV24-1, the J gene TRBJ1-3; D unresolved. The CDR3 contains 13 residues. Germline V gene data show CDR1 as KGHDR and CDR2 as SFDVKD. V was cut by 1 base and J by 7 bases, with 7 bases left in between. The CDR3 nucleotides read TGTGCCACCAGTGATTTTGGCGGCAACACCATATATTTT. It is translated as CATSDFGGNTIYF.

The chain links TRBV5-1 to TRBJ2-1; unclear D gene. Trimming removed 0 bases from V and 9 bases from J, with 10 bases in between. The CDR3 runs 13 residues. Germline V lookup: CDR1 SGHRS, CDR2 YFSETQ. The CDR3, as DNA: TGCGCCAGCAGCTTGGAGCGTCGCGGTGAGCAGTTCTTC. Its protein product is CASSLERRGEQFF.

The chain uses TRBV18 and TRBJ1-2; D gene uncertain. This CDR3 contains 13 residues. Germline CDR1 and CDR2: KGHSH and LQKENI. V shed 2 bases and J shed 6 bases, with 10 bases lying between them. The CDR3 coding sequence is TGTGCCAGCTCACCAGAGAGAGGGAATGGCTACACCTTC. Translation: CASSPERGNGYTF.

The gene calls are TRBV5-1 and TRBJ1-1; 10 bases fit TRBD1. The germline CDR1 and CDR2 sequences are SGHRS and YFSETQ. CDR3 length: 15 residues. J gave up 8 bases and V 3 bases, and 10 bases lay outside the gene matches. The CDR3 region is CASSSLTGGLGEAFF. The CDR3 DNA sequence: TGCGCCAGCAGCTCGCTGACAGGGGGCCTAGGGGAAGCTTTCTTT.

This sequence joins TRBV6-5 and TRBJ1-2; the D gene is possibly TRBD1 (5 bases). From germline, CDR1 is MNHEY and CDR2 SVGAGI. The ends were cut back, 6 bases at V and 8 bases at J, with 16 bases in the middle. The length of the CDR3 is 13 residues. DNA of the CDR3: TGTGCCAGCAGAACAACACAGGCTCGGGGCTACACCTTC. Its translation: CASRTTQARGYTF.

The chain carries TRBV9 and TRBJ2-7, with 7 bases aligning to TRBD1. The ends lost 2 bases at V and 4 bases at J; junction bases unmatched: 6. Germline CDR1 and CDR2: SGDLS and YYNGEE. The CDR3 totals 14 residues. The CDR3 nucleotides are TGTGCCAGCAGCGTGTCAGGGGGAACATACGAGCAGTACTTC. Translating it yields CASSVSGGTYEQYF.

The chain combines TRBV24-1 with TRBJ2-7; TRBD2 is a possible D gene (6 bases). This CDR3 is built from 14 residues. CDR1 KGHDR and CDR2 SFDVKD come from the germline V gene. Deletions cut 5 bases from V and 4 bases from J, with 14 bases between. The CDR3 region is CATSAAGAGYEQYF. DNA for the CDR3: TGTGCCACCAGTGCCGCCGGGGCGGGGTACGAGCAGTACTTC.

V and J are TRBV9 and TRBJ1-2, with 8 bases identical to TRBD1. This CDR3 contains 12 residues. Germline CDR1 and CDR2: SGDLS and YYNGEE. The ends lost 4 bases at V and 8 bases at J; junction bases unmatched: 4. The CDR3 sequence is CASSFRDRGYTF. As DNA, the CDR3 is TGTGCCAGCAGCTTCCGGGACAGGGGCTACACCTTC. Full variable domain (rest looked up from reference TRBV9 and TRBJ1-2): DSGVTQTPKHLITATGQRVTLRCSPRSGDLSVYWYQQSLDQGLQFLIQYYNGEERAKGNILERFSAQQFPDLHSELNLSSLELGDSALYFCASSFRDRGYTFGSGTRLTVV.

This chain uses TRBV19 with TRBJ1-1; D uncertain. CDR1 is LNHDA, CDR2 SQIVND, per germline (reference sequence). The CDR3 is 15 amino acids. Trimming pared 1 base from V and 6 bases from J, leaving 15 bases between. CDR3 sequence reads: CASSIGGAFGPEAFF. DNA of the CDR3: TGTGCCAGTAGTATAGGGGGAGCTTTCGGGCCTGAAGCTTTCTTT. Full variable domain (remainder filled in from reference TRBV19 and TRBJ1-1): DGGITQSPKYLFRKEGQNVTLSCEQNLNHDAMYWYRQDPGQGLRLIYYSQIVNDFQKGDIAEGYSVSREKKESFPLTVTSAQKNPTAFYLCASSIGGAFGPEAFFGQGTRLTVV.

The chain combines TRBV11-2 with TRBJ2-3, with 8 bases identical to TRBD2. Losses at the gene ends were 4 bases for V and 1 base for J; bases not matched to a gene: 4. Germline V lookup: CDR1 SGHAT, CDR2 FQNNGV. There are 15 residues in the CDR3. CDR3 DNA sequence: TGTGCCAGCAGCTCCACTAGCGGCCGCACAGATACGCAGTATTTT. The encoded protein is CASSSTSGRTDTQYF.

The genes are TRBV5-1 and TRBJ2-3; 7 bases agree with TRBD2. CDR1 SGHRS and CDR2 YFSETQ come from the germline V gene. CDR3 size: 14 residues. V gave up 3 bases and J gave up 2 bases; unmatched junction bases: 3. CDR3 sequence reads: CASSSAGPTDTQYF. The CDR3 nucleotides are TGCGCCAGCAGCTCAGCGGGACCCACAGATACGCAGTATTTT.

The V call is TRBV12-3 or TRBV12-4, the J call TRBJ2-1; 11 nucleotides align to TRBD1. CDR3 length: 12 residues. The trim removed 10 bases at V and 8 bases at J, leaving 4 bases unmatched. The CDR3 DNA follows: TGTGCCATCCCGGGACAGGGGGATGAGCAGTTCTTC. It encodes CAIPGQGDEQFF.

This clone was counted a single time. The chain recombines TRBV5-6 with TRBJ1-5; weak D call: TRBD1 (6 bases). V lost 4 bases to trimming and J lost 7 bases, with 12 bases between them. The CDR3 consists of 13 residues. The V gene's germline CDR1 is SGHDT and CDR2 YYEEEE. The CDR3 DNA sequence: TGTGCCAGCAGCCCCAGACAGGTCCAGCCCCAGCATTTT. This sequence encodes CASSPRQVQPQHF.

The chain joins TRBV5-1 to TRBJ1-4; TRBD1 matches at 9 bases. The CDR3 totals 16 residues. Germline V gene data show CDR1 as SGHRS and CDR2 as YFSETQ. V shed 3 bases and J 6 bases; nucleotides not matched to a gene: 9. In DNA form, the CDR3 reads TGCGCCAGCAGCTCGGGGACAGGGCGGGTAGATGAAAAACTGTTTTTT. It specifies CASSSGTGRVDEKLFF.

The V and J genes are TRBV29-1 and TRBJ1-1; D remains unclear. This CDR3 region has 11 residues. Germline V gene sequence: CDR1 SQVTM, CDR2 ANQGSEA. V was cut by 6 bases and J by 3 bases, with 8 bases left in between. Here the CDR3 reads CSVSVYTEAFF. CDR3 nucleotide sequence: TGCAGCGTCTCCGTCTACACTGAAGCTTTCTTT.

The V call is TRBV28, the J call TRBJ1-4; 8 bases agree with TRBD1. Germline V gene lookup returns CDR1 MDHEN and CDR2 SYDVKM. This CDR3 is built from 15 residues. Unmatched junction bases numbered 4, after V lost 4 bases and J lost 3 bases. The CDR3 coding sequence is TGTGCCAGCAGTTCTCAGGGGGCACCTAATGAAAAACTGTTTTTT. Amino acids: CASSSQGAPNEKLFF. The entire variable domain, with the rest obtained from reference TRBV28 and TRBJ1-4, is as follows: DVKVTQSSRYLVKRTGEKVFLECVQDMDHENMFWYRQDPGLGLRLIYFSYDVKMKEKGDIPEGYSVSREKKERFSLILESASTNQTSMYLCASSSQGAPNEKLFFGSGTQLSVL.

CDR3 protein: CASSVQQETGELFF. The CDR3 DNA is TGTGCCAGCAGCGTGCAACAGGAGACCGGGGAGCTGTTTTTT. V and J are TRBV9 and TRBJ2-2; maybe TRBD1 (5 bases). Germline V gene sequence: CDR1 SGDLS, CDR2 YYNGEE. Trimming took off 2 bases at V and 5 bases at J, with 10 bases between the two ends. The CDR3 consists of 14 residues.

This chain uses TRBV11-1 with TRBJ2-3, with TRBD1 as a possible D gene (6 bases). CDR3 length equals 13 residues. Germline V lookup: CDR1 SGHAT, CDR2 FQDESV (reference sequence). The germline V and J ends were trimmed by 6 bases and 8 bases, with 15 bases remaining between them. CDR3 nucleotides: TGTGCCAGCAGTTTTACCGAGGGGGTTACGCAGTATTTT. Encoded protein: CASSFTEGVTQYF.

V usage is TRBV5-1 and J usage is TRBJ1-3; D not certain. From germline, CDR1 is SGHRS and CDR2 YFSETQ. The CDR3 consists of 15 residues. V lost 4 bases, J lost 1 base, and 12 bases lay in between. The CDR3 region is CASSPRAGSGNTIYF. The CDR3 nucleotides read TGCGCCAGCAGCCCCCGGGCGGGGTCTGGAAACACCATATATTTT.

In this sample, this clone turned up a few times. This sequence joins TRBV5-1 and TRBJ2-7; maybe TRBD2 (6 bases). Trimming took 5 bases from V and 0 from J, leaving 24 bases between them. Germline V gene sequence: CDR1 SGHRS, CDR2 YFSETQ. The CDR3 spans 18 residues. The CDR3 region has the DNA TGCGCCAGCAGTCGTTACCAGCTGGGGGGTACCGTCTCCTACGAGCAGTACTTC. Translating gives CASSRYQLGGTVSYEQYF.

This sequence joins TRBV19 and TRBJ2-7; the match to TRBD2 covers 7 bases. The CDR3 consists of 14 residues. Looked up from germline, CDR1 is LNHDA and CDR2 is SQIVND (reference sequence). V shed 4 bases, J shed 2 bases, and the junction held 5 bases outside the gene matches. CDR3 nucleotide sequence: TGTGCCAGTAGTACGGGCGGGACTACCTACGAGCAGTACTTC. Amino acids: CASSTGGTTYEQYF.

This clone was seen only once. J is TRBJ1-5 and V is TRBV24-1; 7 bases align to TRBD1. The V gene end was trimmed by 4 bases and the J gene end by 7 bases; junction bases not matched to a gene: 9. Germline CDR1 reads KGHDR; CDR2 reads SFDVKD. The CDR3 runs 15 residues. The CDR3 loop is CATSEQGWLGQPQHF. The CDR3 DNA sequence: TGTGCCACCAGTGAACAGGGGTGGCTGGGGCAGCCCCAGCATTTT.

This sequence joins TRBV28 and TRBJ2-7, with D perhaps TRBD1 (6 bases). This CDR3 has 13 residues. V lost 4 bases to trimming and J lost 6 bases, with 13 bases between them. Germline loops: CDR1 MDHEN, CDR2 SYDVKM. The CDR3 DNA is TGTGCCAGCAGTTCCCCTTACAGGGTCGAGCAGTACTTC. Protein product: CASSSPYRVEQYF.

The gene calls are TRBV5-1 and TRBJ1-6; unclear D gene. Trimming pared 0 bases from V and 10 bases from J, leaving 14 bases between. The CDR3 sequence is 15 residues long. Germline lookup yields CDR1 SGHRS and CDR2 YFSETQ. This CDR3 is CASSLEAGFRSPLHF. CDR3 in DNA: TGCGCCAGCAGCTTGGAGGCGGGGTTTCGGTCACCCCTCCACTTT.

This chain uses TRBV6-6 with TRBJ2-2; TRBD2 is a possible D gene (6 bases). Trimming removed 5 bases at V and 6 bases at J, with 13 bases between. The CDR3 is made up of 14 amino acids. From germline, CDR1 is MNHNY and CDR2 SVGAGI (reference sequence). The CDR3 spells CASSNRREAGELFF. CDR3 bases: TGTGCCAGCAGTAATCGTAGGGAGGCCGGGGAGCTGTTTTTT.